The sequence of this TCR beta chain was determined in a study of T cell changes during pregnancy in multiple sclerosis. This clone has more than one count but fewer than ten. TCRdb's copy holds only in-frame clones and misses some; the assay was immunoSEQ multiplex PCR. This table holds 35,000 to 45,000 clones, more than 85% found once. CDR3 size: 12 residues. Germline-derived CDR1 and CDR2 are LGHNT and FRNRAP. V shed 6 bases and J shed 11 bases, with 16 bases lying between them. The clonotype was recovered from a female donor with multiple sclerosis, enrolled in a pregnancy study. The chain recombines TRBV12-5 with TRBJ1-1, with a possible D match to TRBD1 (6 bases). Source: CD8+ T cells from peripheral blood mononuclear cells, taken in the third trimester of pregnancy. DNA for the CDR3: TGTGCTAGTGGCTGGGAAGACAGGCCGGCTTTCTTT. This codes for CASGWEDRPAFF.